One and the same sample provided the 23 T cell receptor beta chains below, sequenced in a study of blood T cells in healthy people across ages. The use of a sample-barcoded 5' primer and a J-beta primer mix characterized a second PCR of roughly 6 to 11 cycles. MiXCR, run by TCRdb on the 5' RACE reads, gives a single entry per CDR3 protein. Here the sample spans around 900,000 distinct CDR3 sequences, more than 25% being singletons. The source material was blood. These receptors were obtained from a woman at least 80 years old in good health.

The J gene is TRBJ2-2, the V gene TRBV29-1, with D hard to call. CDR1 SQVTM and CDR2 ANQGSEA come from the germline V gene. V dropped 4 bases and J dropped 0 bases, with 9 bases sitting between them. The CDR3 has 14 amino acids. The CDR3 protein is CSVAGGPNTGELFF. CDR3 nucleotides: TGCAGCGTTGCTGGCGGACCGAACACCGGGGAGCTGTTTTTT.

Comments on this clonotype: This may arise from a read error, as a much more abundant clone is one base away. The rearrangement links TRBV7-6 to TRBJ2-3, with 9 bases lining up with TRBD2. The CDR3 runs to 18 residues. After removal of 4 bases from V and 5 bases from J, the junction contained 16 bases not matched to a gene. Germline V gives CDR1 SGHVS, CDR2 FNYEAQ. CDR3 region: CASSSQLGRAGGVDTQYF. The CDR3 coding sequence is TGTGCCAGCAGCTCCCAGCTGGGACGAGCGGGGGGAGTAGATACGCAGTATTTT. The full variable domain, its missing parts supplied by reference TRBV7-6 and TRBJ2-3, is GAGVSQSPRYKVTKRGQDVALRCDPISGHVSLYWYRQALGQGPEFLTYFNYEAQQDKSGLPNDRFSAERPEGSISTLTIQRTEQRDSAMYRCASSSQLGRAGGVDTQYFGPGTRLTVL.

V gene TRBV28 combines with J gene TRBJ1-2, with 9 bases lining up with TRBD1. Germline loops: CDR1 MDHEN, CDR2 SYDVKM. V shed 5 bases and J 6 bases; nucleotides not matched to a gene: 10. The CDR3 contains 15 residues. The DNA for the CDR3 is TGTGCCAGCAGTGGGTTGGGACAGGGTAGAGATGGCTACACCTTC. Protein: CASSGLGQGRDGYTF.

This clonotype appeared many times. The V call is TRBV9, the J call TRBJ1-2, with 8 nucleotides matching TRBD1. Germline V lookup: CDR1 SGDLS, CDR2 YYNGEE. J gave up 6 bases and V 3 bases, and 13 bases lay outside the gene matches. The CDR3 extends over 16 amino acids. The CDR3 here is CASSAQSRQGRHGYTF. DNA for the CDR3: TGTGCCAGCAGCGCCCAATCGCGACAGGGGAGGCATGGCTACACCTTC.

The CDR3: CASSLAGDSPSEAFF. The CDR3 region has the DNA TGTGCCAGCAGTTTAGCGGGGGACTCCCCCTCTGAAGCTTTCTTT. The V and J genes are TRBV12-3 or TRBV12-4 and TRBJ1-1; D is possibly TRBD1 (5 bases). The CDR3 loop spans 15 amino acids. V was trimmed by 0 bases and J by 6 bases, leaving 14 bases between them.

The chain joins TRBV12-3 or TRBV12-4 to TRBJ2-2, with 11 positions matching TRBD2. J lost 2 bases, V lost 7 bases, and 6 bases had no gene match. The CDR3 has 16 amino acids. CDR3 sequence (DNA): TGTGCCAGCATCCTCGGACTAGCGGGTAACACCGGGGAGCTGTTTTTT. Translation: CASILGLAGNTGELFF.

This clonotype was counted many times. The rearrangement links TRBV7-2 to TRBJ1-1; D perhaps matches TRBD1 (5 bases). Trimming took 5 bases from V and 0 from J, leaving 13 bases between them. This CDR3 contains 15 residues. CDR1 is SGHTA, CDR2 FQGNSA, per germline. CDR3 nucleotides: TGTGCCAGCAGCGCACAGGTTATCATGAACACTGAAGCTTTCTTT. Protein: CASSAQVIMNTEAFF.

The gene calls are TRBV7-8 and TRBJ2-1; 8 bases match TRBD1. Germline CDR1 SGHVS, CDR2 FQNEAQ. The junction had 8 bases not matched to a gene; V was cut back by 4 bases and J by 6 bases. The CDR3 has 15 residues. DNA of the CDR3: TGTGCCAGCAGCTCTGGACAGGGAAGGTCCAATGAGCAGTTCTTC. It translates to CASSSGQGRSNEQFF.

This clonotype has a count of ten or more. The gene calls are TRBV27 and TRBJ2-1; possibly TRBD1 for D (6 bases). CDR1 and CDR2 from the germline V gene are MNHEY and SMNVEV (reference sequence). The CDR3 spans 16 residues. V lost 7 bases to trimming and J lost 1 base, with 17 bases between them. The CDR3 DNA follows: TGTGCCAGCAAACCTTTCGGGACACTTTCCTACAATGAGCAGTTCTTC. It specifies CASKPFGTLSYNEQFF.

In the case of this clonotype: A much larger clone sits a single nucleotide away, making a read error possible. The rearrangement links TRBV7-9 to TRBJ2-7, with D uncertain. Per the germline V gene, CDR1 is SEHNR and CDR2 is FQNEAQ (reference sequence). V was clipped by 3 bases and J by 7 bases, with 19 bases between them. The CDR3 is 15 amino acids. As DNA, the CDR3 is TGTGCCAGCAGCTTTCTGGGGTCGATTCAGAATGAGCAGTACTTC. Translating gives CASSFLGSIQNEQYF.

This clonotype was counted many times. The gene calls are TRBV5-1 and TRBJ2-1, with 7 bases fitting TRBD1. Germline trimming cut 1 base from V and 5 bases from J; bases unmatched to any gene: 6. Per the germline V gene, CDR1 is SGHRS and CDR2 is YFSETQ. CDR3 length: 15 amino acids. CDR3 amino acids: CASSLRQGQNNEQFF. Here the CDR3 DNA reads TGCGCCAGCAGCTTGAGGCAGGGACAGAACAATGAGCAGTTCTTC.

V gene TRBV6-2 or TRBV6-3 combines with J gene TRBJ1-5, with a tentative D call TRBD1 (5 bases). Germline CDR1 MNHEY, CDR2 SVGEGT. Between the trimmed V and J ends, which lost 4 bases and 2 bases, there was a span of 9 bases. The CDR3 is 14 residues long. The CDR3 region is CASSSRDRNQPQHF. Written as DNA, the CDR3 is TGTGCCAGCAGTTCCAGGGACCGCAATCAGCCCCAGCATTTT.

Notes on this clonotype: Given a much more abundant clone one base away, this may be a read error. V usage is TRBV6-5 and J usage is TRBJ2-5; no definite D call. This CDR3 has 11 amino acids. The germline gives CDR1 MNHEY, CDR2 SVGAGI. V was pared by 11 bases and J by 9 bases, with 16 bases between. CDR3 DNA: TGTGCCTCCGGGTGGGTTGAGTCCCAGTACTTC. This encodes CASGWVESQYF.

On this clonotype: This could be a read error, since a much larger clone is one nucleotide away. The CDR3 protein is CSARALGTTNEQYF. The CDR3 DNA sequence: TGCAGTGCTAGAGCCCTCGGGACAACCAATGAGCAGTACTTC. This chain connects TRBV20-1 to TRBJ2-5; tentatively, D is TRBD1 (6 bases). Between the trimmed V and J ends, which lost 1 base and 11 bases, there was a span of 20 bases. CDR1 and CDR2 from the germline V gene are DFQATT and SNEGSKA (reference sequence). This CDR3 is 14 amino acids long.

In its sample, this clonotype was seen a few times. The chain links TRBV18 to TRBJ2-5; 8 positions match TRBD1. The germline gives CDR1 KGHSH, CDR2 LQKENI. The CDR3 is 16 amino acids. Trimming removed 4 bases from V and 5 bases from J; junction bases left unmatched: 12. The DNA for the CDR3 is TGTGCCAGCTCACGACGGGACAGGTCCAACCGTGAGACCCAGTACTTC. Amino acids: CASSRRDRSNRETQYF.

Note on this clonotype: At one end, the junction sequence differs from germline, possibly due to a read error. The chain couples TRBV20-1 to TRBJ2-2; 7 bases align to TRBD2. The CDR3 covers 14 residues. Germline-derived CDR1 and CDR2 are DFQATT and SNEGSKA (reference sequence). CDR3 nucleotide sequence: TGCGGTGCTAGTAGCAGCGGGGAGTACGGGGAGCTGTTTTTT. Translated: CGASSSGEYGELFF.

V gene TRBV5-1 combines with J gene TRBJ1-1; D gene ambiguous. Germline lookup yields CDR1 SGHRS and CDR2 YFSETQ. This CDR3 has 13 amino acids. Trimming took off 7 bases at V and 4 bases at J, with 14 bases between the two ends. The CDR3: CASGIGGPTEAFF. The CDR3 DNA is TGCGCCAGCGGGATTGGAGGGCCCACTGAAGCTTTCTTT.

V usage is TRBV27 and J usage is TRBJ2-7; D is unclear. The CDR3 covers 14 residues. Germline assignment: CDR1 MNHEY and CDR2 SMNVEV (reference sequence). Trimming removed 2 bases at V and 0 bases at J, with 8 bases between. The CDR3 loop reads CASSLQIGSYEQYF. CDR3 coding DNA: TGTGCCAGCAGTTTACAGATTGGCTCCTACGAGCAGTACTTC.

Ten or more counts support this clonotype. The chain carries TRBV20-1 and TRBJ2-7; 8 positions agree with TRBD1. With 6 bases clipped from V and 2 bases from J, the junction kept 9 bases outside the gene matches. The CDR3 is 14 amino acids. CDR1 is DFQATT, CDR2 SNEGSKA, per germline (reference sequence). The CDR3: CSATLQGATYEQYF. CDR3 nucleotide sequence: TGCAGTGCCACTTTGCAGGGGGCCACCTACGAGCAGTACTTC.

As concerns this clonotype: This may come from a read error, since a much larger clone is one base off. The chain is built from TRBV7-2 and TRBJ1-6, with a possible D match to TRBD1 (6 bases). The germline V gene has CDR1 SGHTA and CDR2 FQGNSA. The CDR3 extends over 14 amino acids. Trimming shortened V by 5 bases and J by 10 bases, and 15 bases separated the two germline ends. CDR3 in amino acids: CASSQGHGESPLHF. The CDR3 DNA is TGTGCCAGCAGCCAGGGACATGGAGAATCACCCCTCCACTTT.

The chain links TRBV4-1 to TRBJ2-1, with D possibly TRBD1 on 6 matching bases. CDR1 is MGHRA, CDR2 YSYEKL, per germline. This CDR3 spans 16 amino acids. Trimming cost V 1 base and J 0 bases, with 10 bases left between them. The CDR3 spells CASSQGWGLSYNEQFF. The CDR3 DNA reads TGCGCCAGCAGCCAAGGGTGGGGGCTCTCCTACAATGAGCAGTTCTTC.

Concerning this clonotype: A much bigger clone sits one base away, suggesting this may be a read error. The chain recombines TRBV6-2 or TRBV6-3 with TRBJ2-5; D remains unclear. Judging by the DNA end, TRBJ2-1 fits better; the J call may be wrong. Germline lookup yields CDR1 MNHEY and CDR2 SVGEGT. There are 15 residues in the CDR3. The CDR3 spells CASRGYSAGQETQFF. CDR3 nucleotides: TGTGCCAGCAGGGGCTACTCCGCAGGCCAAGAGACCCAGTTCTTC.

This clonotype has ten or more counts. The chain employs TRBV6-1 and TRBJ2-1; tentative D call: TRBD2 (6 bases). Germline CDR1 reads MNHNS; CDR2 reads SASEGT. Trimming took off 8 bases at V and 4 bases at J, with 12 bases between the two ends. This CDR3 has 13 residues. CDR3 nucleotides: TGTGCCAGCTGGGGCGGGGTTTACAATGAGCAGTTCTTC. It is translated as CASWGGVYNEQFF.